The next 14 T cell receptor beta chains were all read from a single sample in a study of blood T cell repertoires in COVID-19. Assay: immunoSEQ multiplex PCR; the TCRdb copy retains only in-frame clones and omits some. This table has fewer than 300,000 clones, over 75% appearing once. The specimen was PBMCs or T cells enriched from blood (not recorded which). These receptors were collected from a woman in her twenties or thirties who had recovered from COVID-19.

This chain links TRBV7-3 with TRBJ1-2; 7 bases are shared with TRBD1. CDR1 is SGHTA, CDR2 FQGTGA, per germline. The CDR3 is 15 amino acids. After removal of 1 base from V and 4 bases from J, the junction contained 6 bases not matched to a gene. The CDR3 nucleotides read TGTGCCAGCAGCTTAAGAGGAGGACAGGCCTATGGCTACACCTTC. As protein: CASSLRGGQAYGYTF.

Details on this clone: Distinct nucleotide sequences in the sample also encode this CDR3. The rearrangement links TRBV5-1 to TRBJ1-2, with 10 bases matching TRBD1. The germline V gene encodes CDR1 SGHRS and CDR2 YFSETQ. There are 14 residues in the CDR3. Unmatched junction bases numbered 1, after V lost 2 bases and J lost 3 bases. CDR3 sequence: CASSFGQGDYGYTF. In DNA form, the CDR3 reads TGCGCCAGCAGCTTTGGACAGGGGGACTATGGCTACACCTTC.

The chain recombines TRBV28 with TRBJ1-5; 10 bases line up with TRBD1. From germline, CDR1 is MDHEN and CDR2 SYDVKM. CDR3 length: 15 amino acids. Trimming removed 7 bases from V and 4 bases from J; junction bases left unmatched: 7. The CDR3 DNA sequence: TGTGCCAGCAAGACAGGGGGCGCGGGGAATCAGCCCCAGCATTTT. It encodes CASKTGGAGNQPQHF. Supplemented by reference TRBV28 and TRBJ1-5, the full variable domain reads DVKVTQSSRYLVKRTGEKVFLECVQDMDHENMFWYRQDPGLGLRLIYFSYDVKMKEKGDIPEGYSVSREKKERFSLILESASTNQTSMYLCASKTGGAGNQPQHFGDGTRLSIL.

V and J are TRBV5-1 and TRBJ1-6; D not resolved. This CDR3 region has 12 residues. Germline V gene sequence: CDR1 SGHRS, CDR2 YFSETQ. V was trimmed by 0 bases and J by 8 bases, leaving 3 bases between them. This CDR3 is CASSLADSPLHF. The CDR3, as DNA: TGCGCCAGCAGCTTGGCTGATTCACCCCTCCACTTT.

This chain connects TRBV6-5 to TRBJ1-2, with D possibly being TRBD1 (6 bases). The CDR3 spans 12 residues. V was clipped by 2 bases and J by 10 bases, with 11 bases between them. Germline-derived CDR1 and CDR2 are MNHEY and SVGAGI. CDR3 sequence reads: CASSYTQGVYTF. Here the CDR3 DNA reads TGTGCCAGCAGTTACACACAGGGTGTCTACACCTTC.

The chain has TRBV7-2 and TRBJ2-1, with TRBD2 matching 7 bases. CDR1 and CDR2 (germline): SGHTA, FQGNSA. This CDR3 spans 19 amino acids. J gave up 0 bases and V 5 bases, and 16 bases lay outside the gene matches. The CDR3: CASSLLAGRETLSYNEQFF. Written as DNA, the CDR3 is TGTGCCAGCAGCCTACTGGCGGGGCGGGAGACCCTCTCCTACAATGAGCAGTTCTTC.

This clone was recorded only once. The CDR3 loop is CASSLENSGNTIYF. The CDR3 region has the DNA TGTGCCAGCAGTTTAGAGAACTCCGGAAACACCATATATTTT. The gene calls are TRBV28 and TRBJ1-3, with D unresolved. The CDR3 loop spans 14 amino acids. Germline CDR1 is MDHEN and CDR2 is SYDVKM. The V end was cut by 2 bases, the J end by 4 bases, with 9 bases between.

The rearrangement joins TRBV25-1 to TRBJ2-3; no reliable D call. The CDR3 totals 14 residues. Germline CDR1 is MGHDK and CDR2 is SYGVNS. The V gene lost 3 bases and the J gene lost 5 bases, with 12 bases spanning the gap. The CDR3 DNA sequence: TGTGCCAGCAGTGAGTCCCTCGCGCTAGATACGCAGTATTTT. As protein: CASSESLALDTQYF.

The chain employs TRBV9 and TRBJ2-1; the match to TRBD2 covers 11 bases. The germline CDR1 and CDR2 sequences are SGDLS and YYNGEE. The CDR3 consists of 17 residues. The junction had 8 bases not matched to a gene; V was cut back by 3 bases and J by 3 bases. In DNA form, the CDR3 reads TGTGCCAGCAGCGCCTCCCTCCTAGCGGGGGGCTACAATGAGCAGTTCTTC. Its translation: CASSASLLAGGYNEQFF.

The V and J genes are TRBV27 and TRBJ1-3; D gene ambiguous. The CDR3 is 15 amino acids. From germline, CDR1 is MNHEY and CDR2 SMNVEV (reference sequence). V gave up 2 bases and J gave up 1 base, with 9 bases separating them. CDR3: CASSLTAESGNTIYF. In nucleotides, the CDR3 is TGTGCCAGCAGTTTAACGGCGGAATCTGGAAACACCATATATTTT.

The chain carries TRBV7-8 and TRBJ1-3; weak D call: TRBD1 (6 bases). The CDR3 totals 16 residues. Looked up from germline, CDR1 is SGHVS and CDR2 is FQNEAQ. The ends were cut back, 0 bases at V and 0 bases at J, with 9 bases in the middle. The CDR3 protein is CASSLADSSSGNTIYF. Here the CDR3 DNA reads TGTGCCAGCAGCTTAGCGGACAGCTCCTCTGGAAACACCATATATTTT.

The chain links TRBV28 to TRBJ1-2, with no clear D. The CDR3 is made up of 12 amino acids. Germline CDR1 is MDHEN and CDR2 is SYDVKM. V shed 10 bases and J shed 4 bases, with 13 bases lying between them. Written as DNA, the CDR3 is TGTGCCACCGAGAGCGTAGTCTATGGCTACACCTTC. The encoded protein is CATESVVYGYTF.

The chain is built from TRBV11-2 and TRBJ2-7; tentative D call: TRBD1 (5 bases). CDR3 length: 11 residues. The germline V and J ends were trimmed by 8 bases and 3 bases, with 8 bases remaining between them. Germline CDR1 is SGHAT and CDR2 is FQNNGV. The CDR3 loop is CASAQVYEQYF. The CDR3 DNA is TGTGCCAGCGCACAGGTCTACGAGCAGTACTTC.

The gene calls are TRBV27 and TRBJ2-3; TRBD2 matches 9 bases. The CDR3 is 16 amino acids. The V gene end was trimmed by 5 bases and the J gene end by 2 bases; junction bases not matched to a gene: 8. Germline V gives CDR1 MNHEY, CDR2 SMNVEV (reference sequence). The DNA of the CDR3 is TGTGCCAGCAGTCAGTTGGGGACTAGCATCACAGATACGCAGTATTTT. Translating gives CASSQLGTSITDTQYF.